The entry below gives a single T cell receptor beta chain sequence along with its context. Its antigen is still unknown. It may be a read error: a sequence one base away is much more abundant. Full-length variable regions came from constant-region reverse primers plus semi-nested Nested Universal Primer A PCR. TCRdb reprocessed the 5' RACE reads via MiXCR and lists one record per CDR3 protein. Here the sample spans 50,000 to 65,000 distinct CDR3 sequences, around 20% being singletons. From germline, CDR1 is MDHEN and CDR2 SYDVKM. The CDR3 sequence is 11 residues long. Study observations and caveats: Tumor-infiltrating Treg TCR alpha and beta sequences overlapped most with tumor naive CD4+ T cells, then blood naive.

Cells sorted as Tregs were CD4+, CD25+ and CD127-/low. This chain joins TRBV28 and TRBJ2-7; D not resolved. Sequencing was done on a sample of tumor-infiltrating Tregs sorted from the breast tumor. This TCR was recovered from a female donor with breast cancer. This chain's CDR3 is CASSSEYEQCF. CDR3 coding DNA: TGTGCCAGCAGTTCAGAGTACGAGCAGTGCTTC.